One and the same sample provided the 10 T cell receptor beta chains below, sequenced in a study of identifying expanded T cells in peripheral blood (dated 2019 in TCRdb). Libraries were constructed by the immunoSEQ multiplex PCR assay. TCRdb took over this immuneACCESS table, retaining in-frame rearrangements with V and J assigned. Such tables are incomplete; in checked studies, under half of the missing clones stem from an unresolved V gene, and the remainder is unexplained. The sample contains approximately 130,000 clones, around nine tenths of them found a single time. The top ten hold more than 7% of the sample. The sequencing sample was made of blood. These TCRs come from a person aged 18-70 years in good health.

This sequence joins TRBV25-1 and TRBJ2-1; tentative D call: TRBD1 (5 bases). The CDR3 contains 13 residues. Germline V gene lookup returns CDR1 MGHDK and CDR2 SYGVNS. Trimming removed 3 bases at V and 10 bases at J, with 13 bases between. CDR3 DNA sequence: TGTGCCAGCAGTGAGAGGCAGGCAGGGGAGCAGTTCTTC. Amino acids: CASSERQAGEQFF.

The rearrangement uses TRBV2 and TRBJ1-2; 7 bases match TRBD1. Germline loops: CDR1 SNHLY, CDR2 FYNNEI. With V trimmed by 6 bases and J by 0 bases, 10 bases remained unmatched. CDR3 length: 16 amino acids. The CDR3 is CASSLDRVASNYGYTF. The CDR3, as DNA: TGTGCCAGCAGCCTCGACAGGGTGGCTTCTAACTATGGCTACACCTTC.

This CDR3 is CASSLATGGAFTEAFF. The CDR3 coding sequence is TGTGCCAGCTCACTAGCGACAGGGGGCGCGTTCACTGAAGCTTTCTTT. The genes are TRBV18 and TRBJ1-1, with 10 bases lining up with TRBD1. Germline CDR1 is KGHSH and CDR2 is LQKENI. The length of the CDR3 is 16 residues. V gave up 4 bases and J gave up 4 bases; unmatched junction bases: 9. The variable domain in full, completed from reference TRBV18 and TRBJ1-1, reads NAGVMQNPRHLVRRRGQEARLRCSPMKGHSHVYWYRQLPEEGLKFMVYLQKENIIDESGMPKERFSAEFPKEGPSILRIQQVVRGDSAAYFCASSLATGGAFTEAFFGQGTRLTVV.

This chain connects TRBV7-9 to TRBJ1-5; 10 bases line up with TRBD1. With V trimmed by 1 base and J by 4 bases, 4 bases remained unmatched. This CDR3 has 16 amino acids. Germline CDR1 is SEHNR and CDR2 is FQNEAQ (reference sequence). DNA for the CDR3: TGTGCCAGCAGCTTAGGGACAGGGGGGGTGAATCAGCCCCAGCATTTT. Translated, it gives CASSLGTGGVNQPQHF. The whole variable domain, filled in from reference TRBV7-9 and TRBJ1-5, reads DTGVSQNPRHKITKRGQNVTFRCDPISEHNRLYWYRQTLGQGPEFLTYFQNEAQLEKSRLLSDRFSAERPKGSFSTLEIQRTEQGDSAMYLCASSLGTGGVNQPQHFGDGTRLSIL.

A few counts support this clone. The chain links TRBV6-4 to TRBJ1-1; D is unresolved. V was clipped by 6 bases and J by 6 bases, with 14 bases between them. Germline values: CDR1 MRHNA, CDR2 SNTAGT. There are 13 residues in the CDR3. CDR3 nucleotides: TGTGCCAGCAGCGAATCCTACGAGGCTGAAGCTTTCTTT. This codes for CASSESYEAEAFF.

As regards this clone: At one of its ends the junction is not consistent with the germline gene, which may arise from a read error. J is TRBJ1-2 and V is TRBV5-1; perhaps TRBD1 as D (6 bases). Per the germline V gene, CDR1 is SGHRS and CDR2 is YFSETQ. This CDR3 is built from 15 residues. CDR3 nucleotides: TGCGCCAGCAGCTTATCTACAGGGCCTAATTATGGCTACACCTTC. This translates into CASSLSTGPNYGYTF.

The rearrangement joins TRBV5-4 to TRBJ2-5, with 8 nucleotides matching TRBD2. Germline V gene data show CDR1 as SGHNT and CDR2 as YYREEE (reference sequence). With V trimmed by 0 bases and J by 5 bases, 6 bases remained unmatched. There are 15 residues in the CDR3. The CDR3 loop is CASSLAGGAGETQYF. CDR3 in DNA: TGTGCCAGCAGCTTGGCGGGGGGGGCCGGGGAGACCCAGTACTTC.

This clone was seen more than once but under ten times. J is TRBJ1-5 and V is TRBV5-6; D is possibly TRBD1 (5 bases). Deletions cut 4 bases from V and 6 bases from J, with 11 bases between. CDR3 size: 13 residues. Germline CDR1 reads SGHDT; CDR2 reads YYEEEE. The DNA for the CDR3 is TGTGCCAGCAGCATAGGGGTTTTTCAGCCCCAGCATTTT. This sequence encodes CASSIGVFQPQHF.

This chain connects TRBV7-3 to TRBJ2-2; no reliable D call. V shed 2 bases and J shed 2 bases, with 12 bases lying between them. Germline loops: CDR1 SGHTA, CDR2 FQGTGA. The CDR3 contains 16 residues. The CDR3 sequence is CASSLGPIDNTGELFF. In nucleotides, the CDR3 is TGTGCCAGCAGCTTAGGCCCCATTGATAACACCGGGGAGCTGTTTTTT.

The chain employs TRBV6-1 and TRBJ1-1, with D tentatively TRBD1 (5 bases). Germline V gene lookup returns CDR1 MNHNS and CDR2 SASEGT. Deletions cut 4 bases from V and 4 bases from J, with 13 bases between. CDR3 length equals 14 residues. Written as DNA, the CDR3 is TGTGCCAGCAGTGTCGAGGGGTCAGGCACTGAAGCTTTCTTT. Residues: CASSVEGSGTEAFF.